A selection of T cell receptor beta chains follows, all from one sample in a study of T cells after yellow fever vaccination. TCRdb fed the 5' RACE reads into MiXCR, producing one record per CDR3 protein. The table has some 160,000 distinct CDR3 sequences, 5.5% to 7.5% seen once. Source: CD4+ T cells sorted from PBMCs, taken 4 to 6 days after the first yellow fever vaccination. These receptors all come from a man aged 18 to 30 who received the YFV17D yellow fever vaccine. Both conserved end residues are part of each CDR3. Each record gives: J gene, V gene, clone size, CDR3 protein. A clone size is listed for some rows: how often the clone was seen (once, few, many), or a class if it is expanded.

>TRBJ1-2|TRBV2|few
CASIEEGIYGYTF
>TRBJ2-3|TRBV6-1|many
CASSHPSGGGTQYF
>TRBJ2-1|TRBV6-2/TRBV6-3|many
CASRTSGGNEQFF
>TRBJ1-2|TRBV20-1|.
CSAPDGIGGYTF
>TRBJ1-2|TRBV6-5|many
CASSLRKQGASGYTF
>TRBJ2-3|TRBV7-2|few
CASSSRDRGTDTQYF
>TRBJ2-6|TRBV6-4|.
CASSDVTAFEVNVLTF
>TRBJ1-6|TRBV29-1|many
CSVGTDLDSPLHF
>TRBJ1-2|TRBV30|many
CAWSVRGHVAYTF
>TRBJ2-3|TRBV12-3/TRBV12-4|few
CASSLGGFADTQYF